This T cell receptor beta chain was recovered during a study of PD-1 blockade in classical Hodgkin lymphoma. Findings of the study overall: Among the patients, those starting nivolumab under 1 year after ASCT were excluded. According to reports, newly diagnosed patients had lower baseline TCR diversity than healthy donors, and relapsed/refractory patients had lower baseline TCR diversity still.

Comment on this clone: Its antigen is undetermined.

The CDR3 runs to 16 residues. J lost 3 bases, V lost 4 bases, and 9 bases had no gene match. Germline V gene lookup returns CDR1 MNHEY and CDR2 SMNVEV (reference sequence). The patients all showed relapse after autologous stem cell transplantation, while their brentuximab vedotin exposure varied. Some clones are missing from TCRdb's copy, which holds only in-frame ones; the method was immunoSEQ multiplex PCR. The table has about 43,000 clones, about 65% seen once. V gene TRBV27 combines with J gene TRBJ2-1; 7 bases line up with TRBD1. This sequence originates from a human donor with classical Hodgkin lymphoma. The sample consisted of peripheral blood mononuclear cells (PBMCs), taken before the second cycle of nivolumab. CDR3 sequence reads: CASSSTHGTVYNEQFF. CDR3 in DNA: TGTGCCAGCAGTTCGACTCATGGGACAGTCTACAATGAGCAGTTCTTC.